The 25 T cell receptor beta chains below all came from one sample that was sequenced in a study of blood T cell repertoires in COVID-19 (dated by TCRdb to the early 2020s). Library generation was performed with the immunoSEQ multiplex PCR assay. In its TCRdb copy, this immuneACCESS table keeps in-frame sequences only and misses some clones. Where compared with another copy, unresolved V genes explain less than half of these, and the others have no known cause. This sample gives approximately 250,000 clones in total; around nine tenths of them show up just once. The ten largest make up over 5% of the sample. Source material: peripheral blood. The receptor set was obtained from a woman in her fifties or sixties with COVID-19, enrolled during active disease.

The chain employs TRBV6-5 and TRBJ1-2; 7 nucleotides align to TRBD1. CDR1 and CDR2 from the germline V gene are MNHEY and SVGAGI. The CDR3 runs to 15 residues. The V and J ends lost 9 bases and 4 bases, in that order; junction bases with no gene match: 14. This CDR3 is CASQETGASGYGYTF. The CDR3 coding sequence is TGTGCCAGTCAAGAAACAGGGGCAAGTGGCTATGGCTACACCTTC.

The chain carries TRBV29-1 and TRBJ1-1; tentatively, D is TRBD1 (6 bases). The CDR3 consists of 14 residues. V lost 4 bases, J lost 1 base, and 13 bases lay in between. CDR1 and CDR2 (germline): SQVTM, ANQGSEA. The CDR3 nucleotides are TGCAGCGTTGTATTTGGGACACAGAACACTGAAGCTTTCTTT. Translation: CSVVFGTQNTEAFF. Looking up the rest from reference TRBV29-1 and TRBJ1-1 gives the full variable domain: SAVISQKPSRDICQRGTSLTIQCQVDSQVTMMFWYRQQPGQSLTLIATANQGSEATYESGFVIDKFPISRPNLTFSTLTVSNMSPEDSSIYLCSVVFGTQNTEAFFGQGTRLTVV.

The V call is TRBV19, the J call TRBJ2-7, with TRBD2 matching over 13 bases. The CDR3 covers 15 residues. J was trimmed by 4 bases and V by 4 bases; bases with no gene match: 4. Germline V lookup: CDR1 LNHDA, CDR2 SQIVND (reference sequence). The CDR3 loop is CASSTGLAGVYEQYF. The DNA of the CDR3 is TGTGCCAGTAGTACCGGACTAGCGGGGGTGTACGAGCAGTACTTC. Filled out from reference TRBV19 and TRBJ2-7, the complete variable domain reads DGGITQSPKYLFRKEGQNVTLSCEQNLNHDAMYWYRQDPGQGLRLIYYSQIVNDFQKGDIAEGYSVSREKKESFPLTVTSAQKNPTAFYLCASSTGLAGVYEQYFGPGTRLTVT.

In DNA form, the CDR3 reads TGTGCCATCAGCGACCGGGATAACACCATATATTTT. The encoded protein is CAISDRDNTIYF. The chain carries TRBV10-3 and TRBJ1-3; no clear D. This CDR3 has 12 amino acids. CDR1 and CDR2 (germline): ENHRY, SYGVKD. V lost 6 bases and J 7 bases, leaving 10 bases between the germline ends.

The V and J genes are TRBV30 and TRBJ1-2, with TRBD1 identical over 7 bases. The CDR3 runs to 12 residues. Germline V gene data show CDR1 as GTSNPN and CDR2 as SVGIG (reference sequence). Trimming took 4 bases from V and 7 from J; bases not matched to a gene: 6. CDR3 protein: CAWNVGGIGYTF. The CDR3 DNA follows: TGTGCCTGGAATGTAGGGGGCATTGGCTACACCTTC.

V usage is TRBV18 and J usage is TRBJ2-1; TRBD1 matches 9 bases. Per the germline V gene, CDR1 is KGHSH and CDR2 is LQKENI. Trimming cost V 4 bases and J 1 base; bases outside gene matches: 8. The CDR3 contains 17 residues. The CDR3 loop is CASSQLAGTGSYNEQFF. CDR3 sequence (DNA): TGTGCCAGCTCACAACTCGCCGGGACAGGGTCCTACAATGAGCAGTTCTTC.

This chain links TRBV10-3 with TRBJ1-1; 10 bases are a match to TRBD1. Germline V gene sequence: CDR1 ENHRY, CDR2 SYGVKD. The CDR3 has 14 amino acids. The V and J ends lost 7 bases and 1 base, in that order; junction bases with no gene match: 3. This chain's CDR3 is CAIKRDRGNTEAFF. The CDR3 DNA reads TGTGCCATCAAGAGGGACAGGGGGAACACTGAAGCTTTCTTT.

This rearrangement joins TRBV15 to TRBJ1-3, with no clear D. CDR1 and CDR2 from the germline V gene are LNHNV and YYDKDF (reference sequence). CDR3 length equals 16 residues. V was pared by 0 bases and J by 0 bases, with 9 bases between. This CDR3 reads CATSRDRVLSGNTIYF. The DNA for the CDR3 is TGTGCCACCAGCAGAGATCGGGTTCTCTCTGGAAACACCATATATTTT.

The chain joins TRBV6-2 or TRBV6-3 to TRBJ2-3; 14 nucleotides align to TRBD2. CDR3 size: 16 residues. The ends lost 5 bases at V and 6 bases at J; junction bases unmatched: 7. Germline V gene sequence: CDR1 MNHEY, CDR2 SVGEGT. The CDR3 sequence: CASSPSGTSGSDTQYF. CDR3 in DNA: TGTGCCAGCAGTCCCTCAGGGACTAGCGGGAGTGATACGCAGTATTTT.

This chain links TRBV28 with TRBJ1-1; D perhaps matches TRBD1 (5 bases). Deletions cut 3 bases from V and 7 bases from J, with 18 bases between. In germline, CDR1 is MDHEN, CDR2 SYDVKM. The CDR3 sequence is 15 residues long. The CDR3 DNA follows: TGTGCCAGCAGTTTGTGGGGGACTAGCAACTTTGAAGCTTTCTTT. The encoded protein is CASSLWGTSNFEAFF.

The chain couples TRBV11-2 to TRBJ1-3, with D hard to call. Germline CDR1 reads SGHAT; CDR2 reads FQNNGV. CDR3 length equals 11 residues. V dropped 5 bases and J dropped 8 bases, with 7 bases sitting between them. The CDR3 region is CASSRAYTIYF. The CDR3 DNA sequence: TGTGCCAGCAGCCGAGCTTACACCATATATTTT. The full variable domain, in which reference TRBV11-2 and TRBJ1-3 provide the parts outside the CDR3, is EAGVAQSPRYKIIEKRQSVAFWCNPISGHATLYWYQQILGQGPKLLIQFQNNGVVDDSQLPKDRFSAERLKGVDSTLKIQPAKLEDSAVYLCASSRAYTIYFGEGSWLTVV.

This chain uses TRBV6-5 with TRBJ1-6; no clear D. The length of the CDR3 is 14 residues. Trimming took off 6 bases at V and 4 bases at J, with 10 bases between the two ends. Germline CDR1 reads MNHEY; CDR2 reads SVGAGI. The CDR3 nucleotides are TGTGCCAGCAGGGTACAGAATTATAATTCACCCCTCCACTTT. Translated, it gives CASRVQNYNSPLHF.

This clone was found once. This rearrangement joins TRBV28 to TRBJ1-2, with TRBD1 identical over 10 bases. From germline, CDR1 is MDHEN and CDR2 SYDVKM. With V trimmed by 5 bases and J by 4 bases, 7 bases remained unmatched. The CDR3 extends over 15 amino acids. CDR3 protein: CASSRQGAGSYGYTF. The CDR3 region has the DNA TGTGCCAGCAGTAGACAGGGGGCCGGTTCCTATGGCTACACCTTC.

This clone was seen just once. CDR3 DNA sequence: TGTGCCAGCAGCTTAACAGCTGAAAAACTGTTTTTT. Amino acids: CASSLTAEKLFF. This sequence joins TRBV7-9 and TRBJ1-4; D is ambiguous. CDR3 length equals 12 residues. V dropped 2 bases and J dropped 7 bases, with 5 bases sitting between them. Germline loops: CDR1 SEHNR, CDR2 FQNEAQ (reference sequence).

The chain's CDR3 is CASSLVGQPSGSEKLFF. The DNA of the CDR3 is TGTGCCAGCAGCTTGGTGGGACAGCCATCCGGGAGTGAAAAACTGTTTTTT. The V gene is TRBV5-5, the J gene TRBJ1-4; TRBD1 matches 7 bases. The germline V gene has CDR1 SGHKS and CDR2 YYEKEE (reference sequence). The CDR3 sequence is 17 residues long. V lost 0 bases and J lost 7; bases outside the gene matches: 12.

The rearrangement joins TRBV27 to TRBJ2-3; TRBD2 matches at 8 bases. In germline, CDR1 is MNHEY, CDR2 SMNVEV (reference sequence). The CDR3 runs 17 residues. Unmatched junction bases numbered 12, after V lost 6 bases and J lost 1 base. Here the CDR3 reads CASRLRGRTGGTDTQYF. CDR3 nucleotides: TGTGCCAGCAGGCTCCGCGGGAGGACGGGAGGCACAGATACGCAGTATTTT.

CDR3 in amino acids: CASSLAASGTYNEQFF. The CDR3, as DNA: TGTGCCAGCAGCTTAGCGGCTAGCGGGACCTACAATGAGCAGTTCTTC. The rearrangement joins TRBV7-2 to TRBJ2-1, with TRBD2 matching 9 bases. This CDR3 has 16 residues. Losses at the gene ends were 0 bases for V and 2 bases for J; bases not matched to a gene: 2. The germline CDR1 and CDR2 sequences are SGHTA and FQGNSA.

The chain uses TRBV5-6 and TRBJ2-1, with 7 bases that match TRBD2. The germline gives CDR1 SGHDT, CDR2 YYEEEE. V lost 0 bases, J lost 4 bases, and 7 bases stayed unmatched. The CDR3 runs to 16 residues. CDR3 residues: CASSLVAGEGYNEQFF. CDR3 coding DNA: TGTGCCAGCAGCTTGGTGGCGGGGGAGGGTTACAATGAGCAGTTCTTC.

The chain combines TRBV19 with TRBJ1-1; tentatively, D is TRBD1 (6 bases). The CDR3 has 15 residues. Per the germline V gene, CDR1 is LNHDA and CDR2 is SQIVND (reference sequence). V shed 6 bases and J shed 2 bases, with 16 bases lying between them. CDR3 nucleotide sequence: TGTGCCAGTAGCACTAACACAGGGATAAACACTGAAGCTTTCTTT. The encoded protein is CASSTNTGINTEAFF.

The gene calls are TRBV28 and TRBJ1-5; D is ambiguous. Germline values: CDR1 MDHEN, CDR2 SYDVKM. This CDR3 region has 11 residues. V was shortened by 4 bases and J by 11 bases, with 9 bases between the two germline ends. The CDR3 nucleotides are TGTGCCAGCAGTTCTACAGTAGCCCAGCATTTT. It encodes CASSSTVAQHF. The complete variable domain, with remaining parts taken from reference TRBV28 and TRBJ1-5, reads DVKVTQSSRYLVKRTGEKVFLECVQDMDHENMFWYRQDPGLGLRLIYFSYDVKMKEKGDIPEGYSVSREKKERFSLILESASTNQTSMYLCASSSTVAQHFGDGTRLSIL.

The chain carries TRBV6-5 and TRBJ2-1; TRBD1 might be the D (5 bases). V gave up 6 bases and J gave up 2 bases, with 11 bases separating them. The CDR3 consists of 14 residues. Germline loops: CDR1 MNHEY, CDR2 SVGAGI. Here the CDR3 DNA reads TGTGCCAGCAGGCTGGACAAAGCCTACAATGAGCAGTTCTTC. It encodes CASRLDKAYNEQFF.

The rearrangement links TRBV19 to TRBJ1-1; D remains ambiguous. Germline lookup yields CDR1 LNHDA and CDR2 SQIVND (reference sequence). The V gene lost 7 bases and the J gene lost 4 bases, with 16 bases spanning the gap. The CDR3 sequence is 14 residues long. In nucleotides, the CDR3 is TGTGCCAGTACCTCGGACGGCCGGGGCACTGAAGCTTTCTTT. Amino acid sequence: CASTSDGRGTEAFF.

This clone showed up just once. The CDR3 coding sequence is TGCGCCAGCGGTACGGGGGGCAATCAGCCCCAGCATTTT. It yields the protein CASGTGGNQPQHF. The chain joins TRBV10-2 to TRBJ1-5; D may be TRBD1 (5 bases). The length of the CDR3 is 13 residues. The germline V gene encodes CDR1 WSHSY and CDR2 SAAADI. V was clipped by 8 bases and J by 2 bases, with 10 bases between them.

The gene calls are TRBV7-7 and TRBJ2-4; TRBD2 is a possible D gene (6 bases). Deletions cut 2 bases from V and 9 bases from J, with 11 bases between. This CDR3 has 13 amino acids. Germline assignment: CDR1 SSHAT and CDR2 FNYEAQ (reference sequence). The CDR3 here is CASSLTGAGIQYF. DNA of the CDR3: TGTGCCAGCAGCTTAACGGGAGCCGGCATTCAGTACTTC.

This chain joins TRBV4-2 and TRBJ1-2; possibly TRBD1 for D (5 bases). The germline V and J ends were trimmed by 1 base and 7 bases, with 10 bases remaining between them. CDR1 and CDR2 (germline): LGHNA, YNFKEQ. The CDR3 totals 13 residues. This chain's CDR3 is CASSQAREGGYTF. CDR3 bases: TGTGCCAGCAGCCAAGCCAGGGAGGGTGGCTACACCTTC.